This T cell receptor (beta chain) stems from a study of CD8+CD57+ T cells in acquired aplastic anemia. This clonotype was counted ten times or more. The antigen remains undetermined. The use of genomic DNA as template underpinned the TCR beta VDJ and CDR3 profiling. TCRdb fed the reads into MiXCR, producing one record per CDR3 protein. The table has 130,000 or so distinct CDR3 sequences, 41% seen once. V was shortened by 1 base and J by 0 bases, with 10 bases between the two germline ends. Germline CDR1 reads SGHNT; CDR2 reads YYREEE (reference sequence). This CDR3 contains 16 residues. Findings and caveats of the study: CD8+ Simpson's diversity in patients was not significantly different from that in controls. Patients and controls turned out to have roughly 29 CD8+ CDR3 sequences in common.

Sequencing input: sorted CD4+, CD8+, or CD8+CD57+ T cells (not recorded which) from PBMCs. This chain joins TRBV5-4 and TRBJ2-2; D is ambiguous. The receptor was derived from a human donor in good health, serving as a control. The CDR3 nucleotides are TGTGCCAGCAGCTTGCTGCAGAACCCGAACACCGGGGAGCTGTTTTTT. This sequence encodes CASSLLQNPNTGELFF.